The clone carrying this T cell receptor beta chain was picked up many times. Antigen unknown. Unique molecular identifiers, one per molecule, were present on every TCR cDNA molecule. TCRdb processed the 5' RACE reads anew with MiXCR; each CDR3 protein has one entry. The sample has around 110,000 distinct CDR3 sequences, roughly an eighth seen once. The time point here: blood at routine non-recurrence follow-up after resection. Unsorted whole RNA from tumor, nontumor lung or frozen PBMC underwent sequencing. The sample comes from a study of spatial heterogeneity in lung cancer. For the study at large: Samples were obtained from some 72 donors, all untreated early-stage non-small cell lung cancer patients. Detection consistently captured more beta-chain sequences than alpha-chain sequences.

Study outcomes and limitations: Detection of ubiquitous tumor TCRs in blood was higher at resection than follow-up.

Germline lookup yields CDR1 SEHNR and CDR2 FQNEAQ (reference sequence). V was trimmed by 1 base and J by 7 bases, leaving 5 bases between them. This CDR3 comprises 12 residues. This clonotype was sampled from a male donor with early-stage non-small cell lung cancer. The chain is built from TRBV7-9 and TRBJ1-5; no definite D call. This specimen was PBMCs, taken at follow-up. The DNA for the CDR3 is TGTGCCAGCAGCTTAGATGCGCAGCCCCAGCATTTT. This sequence encodes CASSLDAQPQHF.